Listed below are T cell receptor beta chains from one sample, sequenced in a study of T cells in Graves' hyperthyroidism and ophthalmopathy. From the multiplex PCR reads, TCRdb called clonotypes with MiXCR, one entry per CDR3 protein. Of around 200,000 distinct CDR3 sequences listed, 15% to 20% are singletons. The material sequenced was blood. All receptors derive from a woman aged 45-59 years with Graves' hyperthyroidism. Both conserved end residues are part of each CDR3. D genes are given only for firm matches. Only part of the rows carry a size: once, few, many, or a class if the clone is expanded.

J gene | V gene | clone size | D gene | CDR3 protein | CDR3 DNA
TRBJ2-2 | TRBV24-1 | many | . | CATSDTDMNTGELFF | TGTGCCACCAGTGATACGGATATGAACACCGGGGAGCTGTTTTTT
TRBJ2-5 | TRBV14 | many | . | CASSPPLQETQYF | TGTGCCAGCAGCCCCCCTCTCCAAGAGACCCAGTACTTC
TRBJ2-2 | TRBV12-3/TRBV12-4 | many | TRBD2 | CASSPQAGVHTGELFF | TGTGCCAGCAGCCCCCAGGCGGGGGTGCACACCGGGGAGCTGTTTTTT
TRBJ1-1 | TRBV20-1 | many | . | CSARDESAQVETEAFF | TGCAGTGCTAGAGATGAGTCCGCACAGGTGGAGACTGAAGCTTTCTTT
TRBJ2-1 | TRBV24-1 | many | TRBD2 | CATSGERGAIRDEQFF | TGTGCCACCAGTGGGGAGCGGGGGGCCATTCGGGATGAGCAGTTCTTC
TRBJ1-2 | TRBV7-6 | many | . | CASSSGYGEGYTF | TGTGCCAGCAGCTCGGGGTACGGGGAAGGCTACACCTTC
TRBJ2-1 | TRBV7-9 | many | TRBD1 | CASSRDRGQYEQFF | TGTGCCAGCAGCCGGGACAGGGGGCAATATGAGCAGTTCTTC
TRBJ1-4 | TRBV20-1 | many | TRBD1 | CSALDRGSEKLFF | TGCAGTGCTTTGGACAGGGGGAGTGAAAAACTGTTTTTT
TRBJ1-6 | TRBV5-4 | . | . | CASSLALGSSYNSPLHF | TGTGCCAGCAGCTTGGCGCTGGGGAGCTCCTATAATTCACCCCTCCACTTT
TRBJ2-5 | TRBV12-3/TRBV12-4 | many | TRBD2 | CASSLGGAGGQETQYF | TGTGCCAGCAGTTTAGGGGGAGCGGGGGGGCAAGAGACCCAGTACTTC
TRBJ2-5 | TRBV12-3/TRBV12-4 | . | TRBD2 | CASSPSSGRAGETQYF | TGTGCCAGCAGCCCATCTAGCGGGAGGGCCGGTGAGACCCAGTACTTC
TRBJ1-6 | TRBV12-3/TRBV12-4 | few | . | CASSFLGPQSPLHF | TGTGCCAGCAGTTTCCTGGGCCCCCAATCACCCCTCCACTTT
TRBJ2-3 | TRBV27 | many | . | CASSIVGGSTDTQYF | TGTGCCAGCTCTATTGTAGGGGGAAGCACAGATACGCAGTATTTT
TRBJ1-5 | TRBV6-5 | many | . | CASSYSGLSNQPQHF | TGTGCCAGCAGTTACTCAGGGCTTAGCAATCAGCCCCAGCATTTT
TRBJ1-1 | TRBV4-2 | few | . | CASSLGTRRANTEAFF | TGTGCCAGCAGCCTCGGTACGCGACGCGCTAACACTGAAGCTTTCTTT
TRBJ1-1 | TRBV19 | many | . | CASSMGPEAFF | TGTGCCAGTAGTATGGGCCCTGAAGCTTTCTTT
TRBJ1-4 | TRBV12-3/TRBV12-4 | . | . | CASRKSVGSTEKLFF | TGTGCCAGCAGGAAGTCAGTAGGGAGCACTGAAAAACTGTTTTTT